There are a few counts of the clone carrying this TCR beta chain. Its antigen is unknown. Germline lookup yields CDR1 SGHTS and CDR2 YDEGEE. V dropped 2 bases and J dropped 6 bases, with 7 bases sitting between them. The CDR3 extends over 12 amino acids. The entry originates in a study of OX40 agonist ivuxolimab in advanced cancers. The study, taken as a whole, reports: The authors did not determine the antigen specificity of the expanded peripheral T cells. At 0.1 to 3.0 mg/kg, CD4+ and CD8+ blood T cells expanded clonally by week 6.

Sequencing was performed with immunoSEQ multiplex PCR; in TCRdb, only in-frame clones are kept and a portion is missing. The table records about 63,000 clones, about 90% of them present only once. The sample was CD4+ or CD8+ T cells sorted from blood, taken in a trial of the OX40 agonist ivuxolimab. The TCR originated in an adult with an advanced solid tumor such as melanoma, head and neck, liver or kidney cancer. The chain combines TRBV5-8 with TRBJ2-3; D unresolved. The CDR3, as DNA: TGTGCCAGCAGCTTTCGGATGGATACGCAGTATTTT. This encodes CASSFRMDTQYF.